The entry below gives a single TCR beta chain sequence along with its context. Its antigen is not identified. UMI-tagged 5'RACE template switching yielded the TCR beta cDNA. TCRdb re-called the 5' RACE reads and gives one entry per CDR3 protein, without DNA. The listing records roughly 380,000 distinct CDR3 sequences. Germline values: CDR1 SGHTA, CDR2 FQGNSA. The CDR3 runs 17 residues. The sample comes from a study of T cells expressing NK-cell markers. Across the whole study: From sorted CD3+CD56+NKG2C+, CD3+CD56+NKG2C- and CD3+CD56-NKG2C+ T cells came the TCR beta repertoires. Study observations and caveats: These clonotypes also led the CD3+CD56-NKG2C+ fraction in four donors. A range of about 1.0-8% of CD8+ T cells consisted of dominant NKG2C+ clonotypes in six donors.

The receptor was derived from a man aged 18-75 years in good health. The sequencing input was blood T cells: a sorted CD56 or NKG2C T cell subset, CD4+ or CD8+ T cells, or bulk PBMC T cells (not recorded which). The chain has TRBV7-2 and TRBJ2-1; TCRdb's assignment of TRBD2 cannot be checked, as there is no DNA. This CDR3 reads CASSLSLAGGQRNEQFF.